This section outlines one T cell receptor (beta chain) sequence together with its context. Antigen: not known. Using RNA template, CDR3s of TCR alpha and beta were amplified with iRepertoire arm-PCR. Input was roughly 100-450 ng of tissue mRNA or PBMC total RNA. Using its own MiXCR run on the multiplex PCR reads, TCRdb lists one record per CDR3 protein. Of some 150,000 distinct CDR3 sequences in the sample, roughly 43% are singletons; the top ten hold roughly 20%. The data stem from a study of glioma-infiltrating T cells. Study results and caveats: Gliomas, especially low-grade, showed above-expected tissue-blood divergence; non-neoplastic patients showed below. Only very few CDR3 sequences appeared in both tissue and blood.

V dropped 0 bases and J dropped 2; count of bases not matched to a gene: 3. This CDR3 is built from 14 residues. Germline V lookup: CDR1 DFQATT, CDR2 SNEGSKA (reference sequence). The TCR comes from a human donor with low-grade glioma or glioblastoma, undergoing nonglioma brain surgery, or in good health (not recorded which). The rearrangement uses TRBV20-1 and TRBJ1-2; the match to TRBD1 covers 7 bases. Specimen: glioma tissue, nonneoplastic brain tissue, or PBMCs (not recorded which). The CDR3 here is CSAREGGANYGYTF. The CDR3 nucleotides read TGCAGTGCTAGAGAAGGGGGCGCAAACTATGGCTACACCTTC.